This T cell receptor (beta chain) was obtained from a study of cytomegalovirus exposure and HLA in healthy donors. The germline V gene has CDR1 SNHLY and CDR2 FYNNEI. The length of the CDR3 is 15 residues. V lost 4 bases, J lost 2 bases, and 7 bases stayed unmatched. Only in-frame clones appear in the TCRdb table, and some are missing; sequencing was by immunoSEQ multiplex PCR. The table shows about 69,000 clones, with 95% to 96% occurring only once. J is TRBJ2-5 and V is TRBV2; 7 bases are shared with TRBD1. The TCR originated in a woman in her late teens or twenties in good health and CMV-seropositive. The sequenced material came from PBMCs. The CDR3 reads CASSVGQVGQETQYF. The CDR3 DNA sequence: TGTGCCAGCAGTGTCGGACAGGTGGGACAAGAGACCCAGTACTTC. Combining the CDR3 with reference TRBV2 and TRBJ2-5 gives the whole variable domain EPEVTQTPSHQVTQMGQEVILRCVPISNHLYFYWYRQILGQKVEFLVSFYNNEISEKSEIFDDQFSVERPDGSNFTLKIRSTKLEDSAMYFCASSVGQVGQETQYFGPGTRLLVL.